The rows below give T cell receptor beta chains drawn from one sample of a study of shared T cell receptors in the human thymus. TCRdb's table, derived via immunoSEQ multiplex PCR, lists solely in-frame clones and lacks some. The data show about 380,000 clones, approximately 95% seen once. The material sequenced was thymocytes. Receptors were obtained from a human donor. CDR3s include the opening cysteine and the closing phenylalanine or tryptophan.

CASGFRILPSGTGGKDTQYF	20	TRBJ2-3	TRBV12-5
CASSDMDRNTEAFF	14	TRBJ1-1	TRBV6-1
CASSLGTGDSTDTQYF	16	TRBJ2-3	TRBV5-6
CASRPGTSGSLRYNEQFF	18	TRBJ2-1	TRBV2
CASSQDSGREAEAFF	15	TRBJ1-1	TRBV4-1
CASSNDRVGTGELFF	15	TRBJ2-2	TRBV11-2
CASSLAPLAHQETQYF	16	TRBJ2-5	TRBV7-6
CASSPVAASANEQFF	15	TRBJ2-1	TRBV18
CASSQVVQGTYGYTF	15	TRBJ1-2	TRBV4-2
CASSEVGRGTYGYTF	15	TRBJ1-2	TRBV10-1
CASSSPFGHDYEQYF	15	TRBJ2-7	TRBV28
CASSLKREPGDTQYF	15	TRBJ2-3	TRBV27
CASSSSSQGRDYGYTF	16	TRBJ1-2	TRBV7-9
CASARQDSGNTIYF	14	TRBJ1-3	TRBV7-9
CAWSQEGTSGSRNQKKAKNIQYF	23	TRBJ2-4	TRBV30
CASTPGVLYNEQFF	14	TRBJ2-1	TRBV10-2
CASNDEQYF	9	TRBJ2-7	TRBV4-1
CASSSQTWVSTGELFF	16	TRBJ2-2	TRBV6-5
CASSSEVSGQGGETQYF	17	TRBJ2-5	TRBV5-1
CASTPKRLDRGSSSDQPQHF	20	TRBJ1-5	TRBV28
CASSQSQGLAGGPSYEQYF	19	TRBJ2-7	TRBV4-1
CSVEDRSGQGFYNEQFF	17	TRBJ2-1	TRBV29-1
CASSSSRGDSGNTIYF	16	TRBJ1-3	TRBV25-1
CASSLESDRANQPQHF	16	TRBJ1-5	TRBV28
CASSLGPSYGYTF	13	TRBJ1-2	TRBV27
CASSPHVRYNEQFF	14	TRBJ2-1	TRBV11-2
CASSPLLGQETPLNTEAFF	19	TRBJ1-1	TRBV4-1
CASIDQPDRYEQYF	14	TRBJ2-7	TRBV6-6
CASSGLAMDTQYF	13	TRBJ2-3	TRBV5-4
CSAWRSDTQYF	11	TRBJ2-3	TRBV20-1
CASSSPAGTGGSGYEQYF	18	TRBJ2-7	TRBV28
CASRFNTYASGANVLTF	17	TRBJ2-6	TRBV7-2
CASSPGLAGGSYEQYF	16	TRBJ2-7	TRBV11-2
CASSQERVGGVHSGNTIYF	19	TRBJ1-3	TRBV5-4
CASSPTAGRTYEQYF	15	TRBJ2-7	TRBV27
CASSPQNRGGASPNEQFF	18	TRBJ2-1	TRBV9
CASSVLDSNYGYTF	14	TRBJ1-2	TRBV2
CASSLARNNMYEQYF	15	TRBJ2-7	TRBV11-1
CASSLTSGPMGEQFF	15	TRBJ2-1	TRBV7-2
CASSFISSFEQYF	13	TRBJ2-7	TRBV7-2
CASSPTGNGYTF	12	TRBJ1-2	TRBV5-1
CASSRTREAYEQYF	14	TRBJ2-7	TRBV7-8
CASTLDGRRGNQPQHF	16	TRBJ1-5	TRBV28
CASSYPGLSSYEQYF	15	TRBJ2-7	TRBV6-6
CATKRAGAHGYTF	13	TRBJ1-2	TRBV19
CASSHELPSYHKRKLAGVSYEQYF	24	TRBJ2-7	TRBV13
CASSPGGVNTEAFF	14	TRBJ1-1	TRBV11-2
CASSQWTSGRRETQYF	16	TRBJ2-5	TRBV27